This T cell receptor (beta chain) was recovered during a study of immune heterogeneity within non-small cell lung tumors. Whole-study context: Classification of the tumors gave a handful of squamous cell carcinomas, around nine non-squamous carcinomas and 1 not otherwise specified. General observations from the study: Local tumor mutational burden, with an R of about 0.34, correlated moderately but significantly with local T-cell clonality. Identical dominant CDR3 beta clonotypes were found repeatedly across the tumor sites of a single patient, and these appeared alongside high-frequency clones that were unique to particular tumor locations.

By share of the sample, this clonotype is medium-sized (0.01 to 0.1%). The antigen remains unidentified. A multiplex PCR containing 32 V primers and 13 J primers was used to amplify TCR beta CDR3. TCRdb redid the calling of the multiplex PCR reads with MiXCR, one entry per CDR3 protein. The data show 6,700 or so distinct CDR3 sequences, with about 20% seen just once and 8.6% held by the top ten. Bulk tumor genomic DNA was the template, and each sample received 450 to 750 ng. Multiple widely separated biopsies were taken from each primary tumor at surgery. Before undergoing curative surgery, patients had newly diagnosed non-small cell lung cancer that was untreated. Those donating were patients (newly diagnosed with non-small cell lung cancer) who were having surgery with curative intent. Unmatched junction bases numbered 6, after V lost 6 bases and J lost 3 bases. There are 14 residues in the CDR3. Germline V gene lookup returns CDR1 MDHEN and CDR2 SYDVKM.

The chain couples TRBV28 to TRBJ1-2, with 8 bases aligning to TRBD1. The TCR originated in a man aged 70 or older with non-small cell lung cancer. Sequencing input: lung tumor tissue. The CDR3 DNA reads TGTGCCAGCAGGAGAGACAGGGGTTACTATGGCTACACCTTC. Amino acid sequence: CASRRDRGYYGYTF.